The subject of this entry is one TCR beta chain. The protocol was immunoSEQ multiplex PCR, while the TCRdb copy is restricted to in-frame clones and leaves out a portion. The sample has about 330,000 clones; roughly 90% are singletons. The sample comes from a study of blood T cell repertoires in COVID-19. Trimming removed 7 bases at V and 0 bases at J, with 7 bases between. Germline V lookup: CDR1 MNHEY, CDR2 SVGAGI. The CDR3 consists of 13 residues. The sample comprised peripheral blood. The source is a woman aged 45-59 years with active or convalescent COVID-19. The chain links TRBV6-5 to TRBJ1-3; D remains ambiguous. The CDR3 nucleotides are TGTGCCAGCACCCGGAGCTCTGGAAACACCATATATTTT. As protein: CASTRSSGNTIYF.